This T cell receptor beta chain was recovered during a study of T and B cells in COVID-19 patients. Overall study: Of 20 to 25 active-infection patients, 11 to 12 were critically ill with mechanical ventilation or extracorporeal membrane oxygenation. Overall study results and limits: Symptomatic-phase blood samples from mildly ill patients and early samples from severe cases were scarce. Patients with COVID-19 reportedly showed strongly skewed T cell receptor beta variable and joining gene usage.

Each TRB amplification used roughly 230-550 ng of genomic DNA from blood. TRB rearrangements were amplified by multiplex PCR with BIOMED2 TRB-A/B primers. MiXCR, run by TCRdb on the multiplex PCR reads, gives a single entry per CDR3 protein. Of roughly 23,000 distinct CDR3 sequences listed, roughly 29% were seen once; the top ten hold approximately 3%. Comments on this clonotype: Antigen specificity is unknown.

Per the germline V gene, CDR1 is SGHTA and CDR2 is FQGNSA. V was cut by 4 bases and J by 0 bases, with 7 bases left in between. There are 15 residues in the CDR3. The TCR sequence derives from a human donor who had recovered from COVID-19. The sample taken for sequencing was blood. The V call is TRBV7-2, the J call TRBJ2-6; D might be TRBD1 (6 bases). The CDR3 protein is CASSWTVSGANVLTF. DNA for the CDR3: TGTGCCAGCAGCTGGACAGTCTCTGGGGCCAACGTCCTGACTTTC.